This T cell receptor beta chain was retrieved from a study of blood T cell repertoires in COVID-19. Overall study context: The study drew acute and convalescent COVID-19 samples from the United States, Italy and Spain. PBMCs, B-cell-depleted T cells, or T cells provided the cDNA or gDNA that made up the material.

As originally analysed: Amplification with reference gene primers provided the estimates of nucleated cell counts. Clones were sequenced by immunoSEQ multiplex PCR, and TCRdb holds only the in-frame ones, with some missing. V and J calls and clone size are as listed in that table; D and trimming were resolved from the DNA. The table records under 250,000 clones, around 83% of them present only once. V lost 1 base and J lost 3; bases outside the gene matches: 12. Germline CDR1 is SGHRS and CDR2 is YFSETQ. CDR3 length equals 17 residues. The V and J genes are TRBV5-1 and TRBJ2-5; TRBD1 matches at 7 bases. This TCR was recovered from a human donor in a cohort sampled during active COVID-19. The source material was peripheral blood. The CDR3 sequence is CASSLPTGLTEKETQYF. CDR3 sequence (DNA): TGCGCCAGCAGCTTGCCGACAGGGCTTACCGAGAAAGAGACCCAGTACTTC.